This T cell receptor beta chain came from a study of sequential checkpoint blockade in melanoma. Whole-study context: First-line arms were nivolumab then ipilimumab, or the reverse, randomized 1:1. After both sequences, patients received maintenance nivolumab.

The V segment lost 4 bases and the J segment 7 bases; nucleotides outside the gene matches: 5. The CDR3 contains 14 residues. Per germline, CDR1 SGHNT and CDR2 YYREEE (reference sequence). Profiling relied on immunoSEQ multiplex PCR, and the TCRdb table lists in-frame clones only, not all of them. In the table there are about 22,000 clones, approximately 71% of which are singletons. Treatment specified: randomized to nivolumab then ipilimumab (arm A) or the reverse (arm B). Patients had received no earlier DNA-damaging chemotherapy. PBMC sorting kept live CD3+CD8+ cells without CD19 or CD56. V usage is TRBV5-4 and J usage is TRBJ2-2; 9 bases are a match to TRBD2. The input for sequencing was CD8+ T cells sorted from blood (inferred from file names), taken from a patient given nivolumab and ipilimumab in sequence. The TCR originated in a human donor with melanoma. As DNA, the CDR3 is TGTGCCAGCAGCGGCGGGGGGGCCATCGGGGAGCTGTTTTTT. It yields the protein CASSGGGAIGELFF.